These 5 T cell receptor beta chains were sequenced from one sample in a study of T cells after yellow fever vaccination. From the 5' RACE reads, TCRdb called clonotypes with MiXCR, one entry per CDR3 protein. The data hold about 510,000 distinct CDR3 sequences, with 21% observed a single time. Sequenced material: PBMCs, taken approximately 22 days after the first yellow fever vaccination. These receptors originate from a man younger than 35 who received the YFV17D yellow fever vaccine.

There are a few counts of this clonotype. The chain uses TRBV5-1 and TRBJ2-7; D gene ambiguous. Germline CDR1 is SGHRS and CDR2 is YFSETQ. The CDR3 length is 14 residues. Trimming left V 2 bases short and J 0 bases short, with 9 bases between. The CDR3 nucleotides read TGCGCCAGCAGCTTACGCCACGACTCCTACGAGCAGTACGTC. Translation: CASSLRHDSYEQYV.

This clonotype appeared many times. The CDR3 loop is CASSVGTSEETQYF. The CDR3 DNA follows: TGTGCCAGCAGCGTGGGGACTAGCGAAGAGACCCAGTACTTC. The V gene is TRBV9, the J gene TRBJ2-5; 10 nucleotides agree with TRBD2. There are 14 residues in the CDR3. Losses at the gene ends were 2 bases for V and 3 bases for J; bases not matched to a gene: 1. Germline V gene lookup returns CDR1 SGDLS and CDR2 YYNGEE.

The CDR3 bases are TGTGCCAGCTCAAAGGGACAGGGGGTCAATGAGCAGTTCTTC. It yields the protein CASSKGQGVNEQFF. The chain links TRBV18 to TRBJ2-1; 11 bases line up with TRBD1. The CDR3 length is 14 residues. V trimming: 5 bases; J trimming: 6 bases; junction bases outside the gene matches: 3. Germline V gene lookup returns CDR1 KGHSH and CDR2 LQKENI.

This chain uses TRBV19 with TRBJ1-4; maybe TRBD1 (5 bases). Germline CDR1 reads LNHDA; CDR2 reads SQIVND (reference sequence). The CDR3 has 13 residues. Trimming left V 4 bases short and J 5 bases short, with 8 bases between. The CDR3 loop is CASSSRENEKLFF. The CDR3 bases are TGTGCCAGTAGTAGCAGGGAGAATGAAAAACTGTTTTTT.

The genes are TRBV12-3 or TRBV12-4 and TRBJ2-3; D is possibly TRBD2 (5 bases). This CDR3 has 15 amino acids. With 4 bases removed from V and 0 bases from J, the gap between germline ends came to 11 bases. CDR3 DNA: TGTGCCAGCAGTTCTTGGACTCCTAGCACAGATACGCAGTATTTT. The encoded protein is CASSSWTPSTDTQYF.